The clone carrying this T cell receptor (beta chain) was found a few times. This sample is part of a study of control samples from healthy donors and cancer patients. The protocol was immunoSEQ multiplex PCR, while the TCRdb copy is restricted to in-frame clones and leaves out a portion. The sample carries fewer than 500,000 clones, approximately 90% recorded once. The germline gives CDR1 LNHDA, CDR2 SQIVND (reference sequence). The CDR3 contains 16 residues. V lost 5 bases, J lost 6 bases, and 11 bases stayed unmatched. The genes are TRBV19 and TRBJ1-5; 9 bases map to TRBD1. Sequencing was carried out using PBMCs. The sequence was obtained from a man aged 40-49 years with head and neck cancer. CDR3: CASSPRGQGGSQPQHF. The CDR3 nucleotides read TGTGCCAGTAGTCCGAGGGGACAGGGAGGGAGTCAGCCCCAGCATTTT.